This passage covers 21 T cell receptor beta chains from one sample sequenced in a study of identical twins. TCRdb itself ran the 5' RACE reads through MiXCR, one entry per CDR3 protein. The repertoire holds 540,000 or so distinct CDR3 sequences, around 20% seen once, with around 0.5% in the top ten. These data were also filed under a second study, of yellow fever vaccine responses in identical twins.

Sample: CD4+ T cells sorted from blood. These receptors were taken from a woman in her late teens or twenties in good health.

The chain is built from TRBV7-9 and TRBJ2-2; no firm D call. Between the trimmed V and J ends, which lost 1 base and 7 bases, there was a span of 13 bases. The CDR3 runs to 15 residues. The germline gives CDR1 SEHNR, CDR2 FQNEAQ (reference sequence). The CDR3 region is CASSLVVAQGGELFF. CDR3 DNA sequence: TGTGCCAGCAGCTTAGTAGTGGCCCAAGGCGGGGAGCTGTTTTTT.

The DNA of the CDR3 is TGTGCCAGCAGCTTGGGACAGAAAAAGGAGACCCAGTACTTC. This encodes CASSLGQKKETQYF. V is TRBV5-6 and J is TRBJ2-5, with D possibly matching TRBD1 (5 bases). V lost 0 bases and J 5 bases, leaving 11 bases between the germline ends. CDR3 length: 14 residues. The germline gives CDR1 SGHDT, CDR2 YYEEEE. The full variable domain, rest sourced from reference TRBV5-6 and TRBJ2-5, is DAGVTQSPTHLIKTRGQQVTLRCSPKSGHDTVSWYQQALGQGPQFIFQYYEEEERQRGNFPDRFSGHQFPNYSSELNVNALLLGDSALYLCASSLGQKKETQYFGPGTRLLVL.

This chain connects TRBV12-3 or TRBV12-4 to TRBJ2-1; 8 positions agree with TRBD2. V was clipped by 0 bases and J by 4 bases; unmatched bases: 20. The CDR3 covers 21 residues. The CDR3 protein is CASSLAGGRWGSGEKYNEQFF. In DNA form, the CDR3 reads TGTGCCAGCAGTTTAGCGGGCGGTAGGTGGGGTAGCGGGGAGAAGTACAATGAGCAGTTCTTC.

CDR3 sequence reads: CASSQQGSLNQPQHF. CDR3 nucleotides: TGTGCCAGCAGCCAACAGGGATCCCTCAATCAGCCCCAGCATTTT. J is TRBJ1-5 and V is TRBV3-1; maybe TRBD1 (5 bases). The CDR3 has 15 residues. Germline values: CDR1 LGHDT, CDR2 YNNKEL (reference sequence). The V end lost 2 bases, the J end lost 3 bases, and 11 bases lay between the germline ends.

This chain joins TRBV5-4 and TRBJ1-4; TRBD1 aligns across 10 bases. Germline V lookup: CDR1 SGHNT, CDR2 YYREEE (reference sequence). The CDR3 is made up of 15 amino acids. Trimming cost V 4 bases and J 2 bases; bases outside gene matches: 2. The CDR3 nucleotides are TGTGCCAGCAGCACGGGACAGGGGACTAATGAAAAACTGTTTTTT. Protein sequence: CASSTGQGTNEKLFF.

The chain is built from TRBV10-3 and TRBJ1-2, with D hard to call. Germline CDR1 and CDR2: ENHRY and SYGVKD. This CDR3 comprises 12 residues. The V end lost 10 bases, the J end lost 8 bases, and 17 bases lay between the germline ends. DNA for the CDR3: TGTGCCAGCAGAACACCGCCTTTGGGCTACACCTTC. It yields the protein CASRTPPLGYTF.

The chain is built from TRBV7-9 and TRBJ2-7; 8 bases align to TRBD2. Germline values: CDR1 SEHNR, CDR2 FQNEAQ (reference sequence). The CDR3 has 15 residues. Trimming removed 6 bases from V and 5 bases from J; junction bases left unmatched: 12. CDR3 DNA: TGTGCCAGCAGGGTCGGGCCGGGAGGGTTAGACGAGCAGTACTTC. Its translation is CASRVGPGGLDEQYF.

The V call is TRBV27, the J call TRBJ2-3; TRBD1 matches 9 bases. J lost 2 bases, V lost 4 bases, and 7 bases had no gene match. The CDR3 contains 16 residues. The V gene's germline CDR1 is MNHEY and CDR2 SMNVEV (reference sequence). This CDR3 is CASSSYRDRDTDTQYF. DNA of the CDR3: TGTGCCAGCAGTTCCTACCGGGACAGGGACACAGATACGCAGTATTTT.

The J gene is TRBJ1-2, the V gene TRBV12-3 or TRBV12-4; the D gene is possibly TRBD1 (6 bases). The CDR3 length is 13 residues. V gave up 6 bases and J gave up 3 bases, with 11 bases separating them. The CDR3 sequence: CASRLSGDYGYTF. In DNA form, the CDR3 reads TGTGCCAGCAGGCTATCAGGGGACTATGGCTACACCTTC.

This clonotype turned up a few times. This CDR3 is CASSGQLSADTQYF. CDR3 nucleotides: TGTGCCAGCAGCGGACAGCTCAGCGCAGATACGCAGTATTTT. The chain couples TRBV14 to TRBJ2-3; TRBD1 is a possible D gene (6 bases). CDR3 length equals 14 residues. CDR1 SGHDN and CDR2 FVKESK come from the germline V gene. V dropped 5 bases and J dropped 4 bases, with 13 bases sitting between them.

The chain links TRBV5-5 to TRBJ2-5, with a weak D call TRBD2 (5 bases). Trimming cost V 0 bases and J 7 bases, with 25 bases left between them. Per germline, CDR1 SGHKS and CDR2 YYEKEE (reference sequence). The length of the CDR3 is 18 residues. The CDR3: CASSLGRYLSERGGTQYF. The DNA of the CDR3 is TGTGCCAGCAGCTTGGGACGCTATCTCAGCGAACGGGGTGGGACCCAGTACTTC.

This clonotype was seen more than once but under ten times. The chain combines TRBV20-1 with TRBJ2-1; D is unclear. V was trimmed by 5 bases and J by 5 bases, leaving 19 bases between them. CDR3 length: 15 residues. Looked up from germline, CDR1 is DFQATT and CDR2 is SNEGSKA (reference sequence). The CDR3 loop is CSAPSKRVKNNEQFF. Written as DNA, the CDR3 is TGCAGTGCTCCCTCTAAGCGAGTCAAGAACAATGAGCAGTTCTTC.

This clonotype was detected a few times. The CDR3 bases are TGTGCCACCAGCAGAGATCTTACTGTTAGTCAGGAGACCCAGTACTTC. Translated, it gives CATSRDLTVSQETQYF. The chain combines TRBV15 with TRBJ2-5; no clear D gene. Germline V CDR1 and CDR2: LNHNV, YYDKDF (reference sequence). The V end lost 0 bases, the J end lost 5 bases, and 16 bases lay between the germline ends. The CDR3 is 16 amino acids.

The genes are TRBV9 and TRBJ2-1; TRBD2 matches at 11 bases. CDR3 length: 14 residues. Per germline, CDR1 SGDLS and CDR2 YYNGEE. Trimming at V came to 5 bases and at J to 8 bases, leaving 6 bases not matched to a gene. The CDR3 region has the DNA TGTGCCAGCAGTAGTAGCGGGAGGGCCGATGAGCAGTTCTTC. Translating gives CASSSSGRADEQFF.

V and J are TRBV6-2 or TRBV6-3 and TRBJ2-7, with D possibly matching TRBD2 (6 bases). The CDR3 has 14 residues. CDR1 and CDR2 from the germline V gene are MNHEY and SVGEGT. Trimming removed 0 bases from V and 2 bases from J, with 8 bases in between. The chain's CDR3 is CASSYSTRTYEQYV. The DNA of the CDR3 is TGTGCCAGCAGTTACTCGACTAGGACCTACGAGCAGTACGTC.

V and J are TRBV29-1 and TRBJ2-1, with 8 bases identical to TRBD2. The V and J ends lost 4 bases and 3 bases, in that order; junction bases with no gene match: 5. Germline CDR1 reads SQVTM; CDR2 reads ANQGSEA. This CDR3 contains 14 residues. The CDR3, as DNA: TGCAGCGTTGGAACCAGCGGGAGCTACAATGAGCAGTTCTTC. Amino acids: CSVGTSGSYNEQFF.

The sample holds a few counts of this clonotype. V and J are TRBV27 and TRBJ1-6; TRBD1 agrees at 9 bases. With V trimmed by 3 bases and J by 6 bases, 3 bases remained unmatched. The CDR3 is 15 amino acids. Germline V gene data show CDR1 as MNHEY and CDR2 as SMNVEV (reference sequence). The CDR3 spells CASSFWDRANSPLHF. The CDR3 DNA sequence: TGTGCCAGCAGTTTCTGGGACAGGGCTAATTCACCCCTCCACTTT.

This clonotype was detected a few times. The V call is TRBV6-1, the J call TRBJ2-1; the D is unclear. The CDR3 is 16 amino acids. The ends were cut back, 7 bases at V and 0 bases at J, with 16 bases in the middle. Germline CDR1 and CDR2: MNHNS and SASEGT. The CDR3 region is CASTQTPDGSYNEQFF. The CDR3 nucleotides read TGTGCCAGCACTCAAACTCCGGACGGCTCCTACAATGAGCAGTTCTTC.

The CDR3 protein is CASSLVAGARTEAFF. CDR3 nucleotide sequence: TGCGCCAGCAGCTTGGTGGCAGGGGCAAGGACTGAAGCTTTCTTT. The rearrangement links TRBV5-1 to TRBJ1-1; TRBD1 might be the D (6 bases). Germline V gives CDR1 SGHRS, CDR2 YFSETQ. The CDR3 has 15 residues. The V end was cut by 0 bases, the J end by 5 bases, with 14 bases between.

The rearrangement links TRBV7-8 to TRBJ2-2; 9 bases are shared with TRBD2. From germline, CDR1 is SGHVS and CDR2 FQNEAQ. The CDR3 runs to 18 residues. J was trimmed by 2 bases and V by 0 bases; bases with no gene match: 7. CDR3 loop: CASSLARVAGDNTGELFF. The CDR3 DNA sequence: TGTGCCAGCAGCTTAGCGAGGGTAGCGGGGGATAACACCGGGGAGCTGTTTTTT.

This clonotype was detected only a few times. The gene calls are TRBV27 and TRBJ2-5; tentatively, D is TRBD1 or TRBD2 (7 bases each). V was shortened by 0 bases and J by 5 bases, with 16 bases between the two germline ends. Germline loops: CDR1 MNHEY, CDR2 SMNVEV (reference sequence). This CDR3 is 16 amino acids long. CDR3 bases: TGTGCCAGCAGTTTATCCATTTACAGGGGAGGGGAGACCCAGTACTTC. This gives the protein CASSLSIYRGGETQYF.